The clone carrying this T cell receptor (beta chain) was seen many times. Documented time point: newly diagnosed GD, antithyroid drugs for less than 3 months. Extracted PBMC RNA gave rise to the TCR library. The CDR3 contains 12 residues. Germline CDR1 and CDR2: MDHEN and SYDVKM. V dropped 7 bases and J dropped 7 bases, with 14 bases sitting between them. This sample was taken from a study of regulatory T cells in long-lasting Graves disease. With iRepertoire HTBI primers and Arm-PCR of CDR3 regions, TCR beta libraries were built. From the multiplex PCR reads, TCRdb called clonotypes with MiXCR, one entry per CDR3 protein. The sample has approximately 540,000 distinct CDR3 sequences; around 12% are singletons. This sample was also put to use in a study of T cells in Graves' hyperthyroidism and ophthalmopathy.

The chain employs TRBV28 and TRBJ2-7, with a weak D call TRBD2 (5 bases). The sequence came from a woman in her twenties or thirties with Graves disease. The material was peripheral blood mononuclear cells (PBMCs), obtained at new diagnosis, from a patient treated with antithyroid drugs. The CDR3 reads CASNSRGREQYF. The CDR3 DNA sequence: TGTGCCAGCAATTCACGGGGTCGGGAGCAGTACTTC. The whole variable domain, remainder taken from reference TRBV28 and TRBJ2-7, is DVKVTQSSRYLVKRTGEKVFLECVQDMDHENMFWYRQDPGLGLRLIYFSYDVKMKEKGDIPEGYSVSREKKERFSLILESASTNQTSMYLCASNSRGREQYFGPGTRLTVT.